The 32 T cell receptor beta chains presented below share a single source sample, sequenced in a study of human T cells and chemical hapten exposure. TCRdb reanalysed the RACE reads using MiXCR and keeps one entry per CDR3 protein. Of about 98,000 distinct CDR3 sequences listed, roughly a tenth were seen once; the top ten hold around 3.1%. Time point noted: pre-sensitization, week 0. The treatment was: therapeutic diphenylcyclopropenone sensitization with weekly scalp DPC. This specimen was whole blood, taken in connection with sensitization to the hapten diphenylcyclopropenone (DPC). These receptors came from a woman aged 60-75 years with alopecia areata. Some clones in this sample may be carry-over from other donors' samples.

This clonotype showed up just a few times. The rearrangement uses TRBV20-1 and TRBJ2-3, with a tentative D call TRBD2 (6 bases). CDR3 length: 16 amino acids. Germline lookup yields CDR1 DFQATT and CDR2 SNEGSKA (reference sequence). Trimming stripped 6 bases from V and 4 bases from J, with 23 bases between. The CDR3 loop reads CSASPTILALPDTQYF. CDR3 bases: TGCAGTGCCAGCCCTACGATTCTAGCGTTGCCAGATACGCAGTATTTT.

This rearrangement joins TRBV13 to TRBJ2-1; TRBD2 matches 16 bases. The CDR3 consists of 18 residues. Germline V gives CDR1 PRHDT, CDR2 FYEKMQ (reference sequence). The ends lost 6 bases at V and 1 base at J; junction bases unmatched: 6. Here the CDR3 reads CASREGLAGGPSYNEQFF. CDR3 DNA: TGTGCCAGCAGGGAGGGACTAGCGGGGGGGCCTTCCTACAATGAGCAGTTCTTC. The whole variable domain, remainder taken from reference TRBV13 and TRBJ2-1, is AAGVIQSPRHLIKEKRETATLKCYPIPRHDTVYWYQQGPGQDPQFLISFYEKMQSDKGSIPDRFSAQQFSDYHSELNMSSLELGDSALYFCASREGLAGGPSYNEQFFGPGTRLTVL.

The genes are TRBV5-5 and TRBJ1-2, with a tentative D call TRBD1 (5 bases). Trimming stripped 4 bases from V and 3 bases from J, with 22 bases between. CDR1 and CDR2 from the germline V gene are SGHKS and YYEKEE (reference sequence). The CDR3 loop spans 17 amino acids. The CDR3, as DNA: TGTGCCAGCAGCCCGACCGGTTGGGGGTTTTCGGACTATGGCTACACCTTC. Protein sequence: CASSPTGWGFSDYGYTF.

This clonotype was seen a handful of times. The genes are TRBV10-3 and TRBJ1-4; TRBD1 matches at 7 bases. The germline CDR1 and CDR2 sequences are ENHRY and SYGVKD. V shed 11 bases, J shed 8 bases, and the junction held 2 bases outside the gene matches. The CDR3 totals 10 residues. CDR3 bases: TGTGCCGTAGGGGGCGAAAAACTGTTTTTT. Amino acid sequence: CAVGGEKLFF.

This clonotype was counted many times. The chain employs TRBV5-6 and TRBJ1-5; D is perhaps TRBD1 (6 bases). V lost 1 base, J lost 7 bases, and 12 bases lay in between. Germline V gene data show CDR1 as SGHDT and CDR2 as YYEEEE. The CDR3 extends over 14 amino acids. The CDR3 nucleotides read TGTGCCAGCAGCTTGCGCACAGGGATCCAGCCCCAGCATTTT. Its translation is CASSLRTGIQPQHF.

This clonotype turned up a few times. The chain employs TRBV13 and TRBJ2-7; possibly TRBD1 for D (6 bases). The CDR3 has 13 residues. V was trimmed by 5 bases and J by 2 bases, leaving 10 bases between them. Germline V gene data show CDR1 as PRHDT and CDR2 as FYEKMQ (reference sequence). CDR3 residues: CASSRTVTYEQYF. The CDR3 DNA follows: TGTGCCAGCAGCCGGACAGTCACCTACGAGCAGTACTTC.

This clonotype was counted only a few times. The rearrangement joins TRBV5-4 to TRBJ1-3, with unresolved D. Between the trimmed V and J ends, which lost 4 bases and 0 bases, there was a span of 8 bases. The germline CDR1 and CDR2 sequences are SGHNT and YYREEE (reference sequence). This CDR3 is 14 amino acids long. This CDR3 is CASSAWPSGNTIYF. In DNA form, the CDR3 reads TGTGCCAGCAGCGCCTGGCCCTCTGGAAACACCATATATTTT.

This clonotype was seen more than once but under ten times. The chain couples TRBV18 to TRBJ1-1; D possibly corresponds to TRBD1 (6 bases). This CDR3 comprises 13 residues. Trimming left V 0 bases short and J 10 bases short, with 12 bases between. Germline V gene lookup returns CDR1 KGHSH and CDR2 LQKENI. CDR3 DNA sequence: TGTGCCAGCTCACCACCAGGGGGTGAAGTAGCTTTCTTT. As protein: CASSPPGGEVAFF.

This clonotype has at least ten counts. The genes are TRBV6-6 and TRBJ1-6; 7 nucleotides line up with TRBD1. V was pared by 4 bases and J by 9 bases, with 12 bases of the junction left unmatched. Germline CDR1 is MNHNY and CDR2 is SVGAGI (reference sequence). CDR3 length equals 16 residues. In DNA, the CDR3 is TGTGCCAGCAGTTCACGACAGGGTTCTAATAGTTCACCCCTCCACTTT. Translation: CASSSRQGSNSSPLHF.

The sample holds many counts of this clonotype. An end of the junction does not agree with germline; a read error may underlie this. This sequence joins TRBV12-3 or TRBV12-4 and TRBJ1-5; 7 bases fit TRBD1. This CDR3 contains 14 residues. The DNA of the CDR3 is TGTGCCAGCAGTTTAAATAGGGGGCTTCAGCCCCAGCTTTTT. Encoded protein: CASSLNRGLQPQLF.

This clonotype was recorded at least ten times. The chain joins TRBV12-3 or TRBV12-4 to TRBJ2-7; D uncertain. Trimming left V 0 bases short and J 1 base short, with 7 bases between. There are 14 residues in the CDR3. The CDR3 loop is CASSLARVSYEQYF. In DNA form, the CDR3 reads TGTGCCAGCAGTTTAGCCCGAGTGTCCTACGAGCAGTACTTC.

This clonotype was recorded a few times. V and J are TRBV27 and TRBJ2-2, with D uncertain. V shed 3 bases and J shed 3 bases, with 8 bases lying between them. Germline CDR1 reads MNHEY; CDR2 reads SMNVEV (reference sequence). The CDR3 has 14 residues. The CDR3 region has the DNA TGTGCCAGCAGTTTTGCCCGGGACACCGGGGAGCTGTTTTTT. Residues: CASSFARDTGELFF.

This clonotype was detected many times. The CDR3 DNA reads as TGCGCCAGCAGCCAAAGCCCAGCGGGGGGTTACAATGAGCAGTTCTTC. Translation gives CASSQSPAGGYNEQFF. The V and J genes are TRBV4-1 and TRBJ2-1; the match to TRBD2 covers 9 bases. Germline V CDR1 and CDR2: MGHRA, YSYEKL. The CDR3 length is 16 residues. With 2 bases clipped from V and 4 bases from J, the junction kept 6 bases outside the gene matches.

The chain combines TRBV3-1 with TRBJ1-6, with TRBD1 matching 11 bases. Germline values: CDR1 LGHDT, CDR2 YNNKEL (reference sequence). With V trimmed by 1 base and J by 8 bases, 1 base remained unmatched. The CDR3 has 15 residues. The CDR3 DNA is TGTGCCAGCAGCCAAGGGACAGGGGGCGATTCACCCCTCCACTTT. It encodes CASSQGTGGDSPLHF.

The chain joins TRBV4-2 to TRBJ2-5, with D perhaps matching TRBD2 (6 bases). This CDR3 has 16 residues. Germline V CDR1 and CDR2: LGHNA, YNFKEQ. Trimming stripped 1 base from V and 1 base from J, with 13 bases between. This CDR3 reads CASSQGTGGAQETQYF. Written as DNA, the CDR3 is TGTGCCAGCAGCCAAGGAACAGGCGGGGCCCAAGAGACCCAGTACTTC.

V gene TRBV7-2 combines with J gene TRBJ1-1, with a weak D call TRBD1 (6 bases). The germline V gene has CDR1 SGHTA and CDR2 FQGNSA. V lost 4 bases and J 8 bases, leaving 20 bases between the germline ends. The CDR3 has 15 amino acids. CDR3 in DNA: TGTGCCAGCAGCTCCCATCCCGGGGGCCTGACCGAAGCTTTCTTT. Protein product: CASSSHPGGLTEAFF.

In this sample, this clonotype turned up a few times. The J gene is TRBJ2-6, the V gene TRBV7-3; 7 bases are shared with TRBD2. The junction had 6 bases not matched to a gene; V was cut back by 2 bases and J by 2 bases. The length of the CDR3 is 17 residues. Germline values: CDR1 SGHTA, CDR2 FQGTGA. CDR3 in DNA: TGTGCCAGCAGCTTAGCGGGCGCGGGGGCTGGGGCCAACGTCCTGACTTTC. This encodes CASSLAGAGAGANVLTF.

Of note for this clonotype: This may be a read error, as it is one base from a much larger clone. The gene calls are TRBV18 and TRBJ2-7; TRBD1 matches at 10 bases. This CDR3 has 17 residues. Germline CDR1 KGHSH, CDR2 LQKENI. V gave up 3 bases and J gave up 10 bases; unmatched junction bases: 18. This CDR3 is CASSPFRDRGFPGDQYF. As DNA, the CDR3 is TGTGCCAGCTCACCCTTCCGGGACAGGGGCTTTCCGGGGGACCAGTACTTC.

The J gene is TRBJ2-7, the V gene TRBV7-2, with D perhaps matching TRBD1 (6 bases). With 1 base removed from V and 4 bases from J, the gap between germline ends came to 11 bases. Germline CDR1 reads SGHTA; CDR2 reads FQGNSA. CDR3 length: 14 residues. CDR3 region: CASSLDTQGYEQYF. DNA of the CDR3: TGTGCCAGCAGCTTAGATACCCAGGGGTACGAGCAGTACTTC.

CDR3 in DNA: TGCGCCAGCAGCTTGGGGGACAGTGGCAATCAGCCCCAGCATTTT. Translating it yields CASSLGDSGNQPQHF. The rearrangement joins TRBV5-1 to TRBJ1-5, with 7 bases lining up with TRBD1. With V trimmed by 0 bases and J by 2 bases, 2 bases remained unmatched. Looked up from germline, CDR1 is SGHRS and CDR2 is YFSETQ. The CDR3 has 15 amino acids.

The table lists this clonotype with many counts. CDR3 nucleotides: TGCAGTGCTAGAGGCGCGGGGGGCAGGGTCAGCAATCAGCCCCAGCATTTT. Amino acid sequence: CSARGAGGRVSNQPQHF. The rearrangement links TRBV20-1 to TRBJ1-5; D is possibly TRBD1 (6 bases). This CDR3 has 17 amino acids. V lost 1 base to trimming and J lost 1 base, with 17 bases between them. Germline V gene sequence: CDR1 DFQATT, CDR2 SNEGSKA (reference sequence).

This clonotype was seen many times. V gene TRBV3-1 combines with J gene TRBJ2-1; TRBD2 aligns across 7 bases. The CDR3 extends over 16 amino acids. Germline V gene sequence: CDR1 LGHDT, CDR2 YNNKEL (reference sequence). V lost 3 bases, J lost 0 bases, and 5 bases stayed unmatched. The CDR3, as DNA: TGTGCCAGCAGCCAGTCCGGGGGGAGCTCCTACAATGAGCAGTTCTTC. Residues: CASSQSGGSSYNEQFF.

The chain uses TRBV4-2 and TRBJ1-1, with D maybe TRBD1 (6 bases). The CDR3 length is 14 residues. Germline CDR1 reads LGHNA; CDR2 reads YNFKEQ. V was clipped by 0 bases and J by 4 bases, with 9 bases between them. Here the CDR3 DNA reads TGTGCCAGCAGCCAAGATTCGGGGGCCACTGAAGCTTTCTTT. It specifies CASSQDSGATEAFF.

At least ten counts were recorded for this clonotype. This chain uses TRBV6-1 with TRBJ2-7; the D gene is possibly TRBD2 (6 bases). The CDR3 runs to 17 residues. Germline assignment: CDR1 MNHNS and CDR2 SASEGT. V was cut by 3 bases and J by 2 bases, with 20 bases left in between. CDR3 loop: CASSDWGRLAVAYEQYF. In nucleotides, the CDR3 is TGTGCCAGCAGTGACTGGGGGAGGCTTGCGGTGGCCTACGAGCAGTACTTC.

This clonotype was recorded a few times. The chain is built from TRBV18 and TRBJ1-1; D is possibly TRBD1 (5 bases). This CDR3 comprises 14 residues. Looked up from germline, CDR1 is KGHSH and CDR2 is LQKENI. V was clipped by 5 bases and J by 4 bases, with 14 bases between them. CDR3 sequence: CASSTDTGRTEAFF. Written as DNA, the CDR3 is TGTGCCAGCTCAACGGATACAGGACGCACTGAAGCTTTCTTT. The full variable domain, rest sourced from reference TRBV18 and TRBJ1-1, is NAGVMQNPRHLVRRRGQEARLRCSPMKGHSHVYWYRQLPEEGLKFMVYLQKENIIDESGMPKERFSAEFPKEGPSILRIQQVVRGDSAAYFCASSTDTGRTEAFFGQGTRLTVV.

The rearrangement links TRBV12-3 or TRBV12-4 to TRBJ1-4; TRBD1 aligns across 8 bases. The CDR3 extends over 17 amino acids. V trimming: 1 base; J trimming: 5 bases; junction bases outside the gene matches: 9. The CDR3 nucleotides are TGTGCCAGCAGTTTAGGCTCAGGGGGCGACTCGAATGAAAAACTGTTTTTT. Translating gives CASSLGSGGDSNEKLFF.

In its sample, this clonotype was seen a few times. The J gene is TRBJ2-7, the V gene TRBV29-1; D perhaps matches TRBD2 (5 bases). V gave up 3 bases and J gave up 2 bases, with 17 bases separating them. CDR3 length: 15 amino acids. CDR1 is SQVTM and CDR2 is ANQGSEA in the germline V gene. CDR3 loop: CSVEGVGNTAYEQYF. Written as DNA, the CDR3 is TGCAGCGTTGAGGGCGTCGGGAACACAGCCTACGAGCAGTACTTC.

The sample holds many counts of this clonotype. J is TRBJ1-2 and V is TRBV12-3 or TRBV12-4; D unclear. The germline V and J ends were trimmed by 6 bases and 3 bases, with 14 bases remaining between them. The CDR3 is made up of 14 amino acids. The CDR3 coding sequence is TGTGCCAGCAGGAGTACGGGATATGACTATGGCTACACCTTC. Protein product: CASRSTGYDYGYTF.

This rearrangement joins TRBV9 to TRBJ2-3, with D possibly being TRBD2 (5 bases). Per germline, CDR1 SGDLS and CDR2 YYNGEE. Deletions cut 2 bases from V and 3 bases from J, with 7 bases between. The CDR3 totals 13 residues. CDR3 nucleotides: TGTGCCAGCAGCGTTCGAGGGACAGATACGCAGTATTTT. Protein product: CASSVRGTDTQYF.

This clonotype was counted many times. The CDR3 region is CASSVEGQNEAFF. The CDR3 nucleotides are TGTGCCAGCAGCGTAGAAGGACAGAACGAAGCTTTCTTT. The genes are TRBV9 and TRBJ1-1; D possibly corresponds to TRBD1 (6 bases). V was cut by 0 bases and J by 8 bases, with 11 bases left in between. Looked up from germline, CDR1 is SGDLS and CDR2 is YYNGEE. This CDR3 has 13 residues.

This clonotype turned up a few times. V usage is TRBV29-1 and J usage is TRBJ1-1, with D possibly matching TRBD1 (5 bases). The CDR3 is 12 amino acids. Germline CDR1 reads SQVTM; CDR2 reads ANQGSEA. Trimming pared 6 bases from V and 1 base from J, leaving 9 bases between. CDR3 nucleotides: TGCAGCGTCAGAACAGGGAACACTGAAGCTTTCTTT. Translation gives CSVRTGNTEAFF. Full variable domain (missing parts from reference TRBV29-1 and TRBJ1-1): SAVISQKPSRDICQRGTSLTIQCQVDSQVTMMFWYRQQPGQSLTLIATANQGSEATYESGFVIDKFPISRPNLTFSTLTVSNMSPEDSSIYLCSVRTGNTEAFFGQGTRLTVV.

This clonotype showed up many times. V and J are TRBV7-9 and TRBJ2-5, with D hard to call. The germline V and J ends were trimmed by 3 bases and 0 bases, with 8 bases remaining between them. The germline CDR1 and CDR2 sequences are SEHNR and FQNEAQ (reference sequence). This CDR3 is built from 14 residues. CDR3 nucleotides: TGTGCCAGCAGCTTCTTAGGGAACCAAGAGACCCAGTACTTC. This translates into CASSFLGNQETQYF. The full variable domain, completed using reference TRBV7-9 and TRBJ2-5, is DTGVSQNPRHKITKRGQNVTFRCDPISEHNRLYWYRQTLGQGPEFLTYFQNEAQLEKSRLLSDRFSAERPKGSFSTLEIQRTEQGDSAMYLCASSFLGNQETQYFGPGTRLLVL.